The 18 T cell receptor beta chains below all came from one sample that was sequenced in a study of blood T cell repertoires in COVID-19. TCRdb keeps only in-frame clones here, not all; method: immunoSEQ multiplex PCR. This table has some 87,000 clones, about nine tenths appearing once. Sample: peripheral blood. Every receptor here comes from a woman aged 70-85 years with acute or convalescent COVID-19.

The chain employs TRBV4-1 and TRBJ1-2; D gene uncertain. Looked up from germline, CDR1 is MGHRA and CDR2 is YSYEKL. The CDR3 extends over 15 amino acids. Trimming left V 1 base short and J 5 bases short, with 14 bases between. The CDR3 reads CASSQGSSDRYGYTF. CDR3 DNA sequence: TGCGCCAGCAGCCAAGGGAGCAGTGATCGTTATGGCTACACCTTC.

The rearrangement links TRBV30 to TRBJ1-2; D uncertain. The V and J ends lost 3 bases and 1 base respectively, with 6 bases between them. The CDR3 is 12 amino acids. Germline V gene lookup returns CDR1 GTSNPN and CDR2 SVGIG (reference sequence). CDR3 coding DNA: TGTGCCTGGAGGGGCTTTAACTATGGCTACACCTTC. Translation: CAWRGFNYGYTF.

CDR3 nucleotides: TGTGCCAGCGGGACAGGGGGCGCCGGGGGCACCGGGGAGCTGTTTTTT. Its protein product is CASGTGGAGGTGELFF. The genes are TRBV6-6 and TRBJ2-2; 12 nucleotides match TRBD1. CDR3 length: 16 amino acids. Germline assignment: CDR1 MNHNY and CDR2 SVGAGI (reference sequence). The junction had 8 bases not matched to a gene; V was cut back by 8 bases and J by 4 bases.

This chain joins TRBV28 and TRBJ2-7, with 9 bases matching TRBD1. Germline CDR1 reads MDHEN; CDR2 reads SYDVKM. V was pared by 5 bases and J by 3 bases, with 8 bases of the junction left unmatched. The CDR3 loop spans 15 amino acids. CDR3 region: CASSRGQGLVYEQYF. CDR3 nucleotides: TGTGCCAGCAGTCGGGGACAGGGTCTTGTCTACGAGCAGTACTTC. Filled out from reference TRBV28 and TRBJ2-7, the complete variable domain reads DVKVTQSSRYLVKRTGEKVFLECVQDMDHENMFWYRQDPGLGLRLIYFSYDVKMKEKGDIPEGYSVSREKKERFSLILESASTNQTSMYLCASSRGQGLVYEQYFGPGTRLTVT.

The chain joins TRBV10-3 to TRBJ2-6, with a possible D match to TRBD2 (5 bases). Germline CDR1 is ENHRY and CDR2 is SYGVKD. The V gene lost 0 bases and the J gene lost 0 bases, with 12 bases spanning the gap. This CDR3 has 18 residues. The CDR3 spells CAISESRRRSSGANVLTF. CDR3 nucleotides: TGTGCCATCAGTGAGTCTAGGCGGAGGAGCTCTGGGGCCAACGTCCTGACTTTC.

The chain employs TRBV29-1 and TRBJ2-5; D ambiguous. The V gene lost 2 bases and the J gene lost 5 bases, with 9 bases spanning the gap. This CDR3 is built from 12 residues. From germline, CDR1 is SQVTM and CDR2 ANQGSEA. The CDR3 here is CSVESVLETQYF. In nucleotides, the CDR3 is TGCAGCGTTGAAAGCGTATTGGAGACCCAGTACTTC.

The chain's CDR3 is CASSPEPLSNSPLHF. The CDR3 DNA reads as TGTGCCAGCAGCCCCGAGCCGCTCTCTAATTCACCCCTCCACTTT. The rearrangement uses TRBV7-9 and TRBJ1-6; D is undetermined. This CDR3 region has 15 residues. V lost 5 bases to trimming and J lost 6 bases, with 14 bases between them. Per germline, CDR1 SEHNR and CDR2 FQNEAQ (reference sequence).

This clone was observed a single time. The chain combines TRBV24-1 with TRBJ1-1; 9 bases are a match to TRBD1. Germline CDR1 reads KGHDR; CDR2 reads SFDVKD. This CDR3 comprises 12 residues. The trim removed 9 bases at V and 10 bases at J, leaving 8 bases unmatched. The CDR3 region has the DNA TGTGCCACCGGAGGCCGACAGGGGGTAGCTTTCTTT. It translates to CATGGRQGVAFF.

The V gene is TRBV7-2, the J gene TRBJ2-3; D perhaps matches TRBD1 (6 bases). Per germline, CDR1 SGHTA and CDR2 FQGNSA. CDR3 length equals 14 residues. Trimming pared 2 bases from V and 1 base from J, leaving 7 bases between. The CDR3 here is CASSLNRGTDTQYF. The CDR3 nucleotides read TGTGCCAGCAGCTTAAACAGGGGCACAGATACGCAGTATTTT. Complete variable domain (other parts from reference TRBV7-2 and TRBJ2-3): GAGVSQSPSNKVTEKGKDVELRCDPISGHTALYWYRQSLGQGLEFLIYFQGNSAPDKSGLPSDRFSAERTGGSVSTLTIQRTQQEDSAVYLCASSLNRGTDTQYFGPGTRLTVL.

The chain is built from TRBV5-4 and TRBJ2-3; TRBD2 might be the D (5 bases). The germline V gene encodes CDR1 SGHNT and CDR2 YYREEE (reference sequence). The germline V and J ends were trimmed by 4 bases and 0 bases, with 12 bases remaining between them. The CDR3 spans 15 residues. This chain's CDR3 is CASSPGRTSTDTQYF. CDR3 nucleotide sequence: TGTGCCAGCAGCCCCGGACGGACTAGCACAGATACGCAGTATTTT.

Written as DNA, the CDR3 is TGTGCCAGTAGGGGCAGGGTGCACAATGAGCAGTTCTTC. The encoded protein is CASRGRVHNEQFF. V is TRBV19 and J is TRBJ2-1, with TRBD1 as a possible D gene (5 bases). CDR1 and CDR2 (germline): LNHDA, SQIVND (reference sequence). V was cut by 6 bases and J by 5 bases, with 11 bases left in between. This CDR3 is 13 amino acids long.

V is TRBV5-1 and J is TRBJ1-2, with a tentative D call TRBD1 (5 bases). Germline CDR1 reads SGHRS; CDR2 reads YFSETQ. Between the trimmed V and J ends, which lost 0 bases and 7 bases, there was a span of 22 bases. CDR3 size: 17 residues. The CDR3 DNA reads TGCGCCAGCAGCTTGGGGATCAATCAGGGCATAGGAGTTGGCTACACCTTC. It is translated as CASSLGINQGIGVGYTF.

V gene TRBV11-2 combines with J gene TRBJ1-1; 8 bases are a match to TRBD1. The CDR3 spans 13 residues. J gave up 11 bases and V 1 base, and 6 bases lay outside the gene matches. Germline CDR1 and CDR2: SGHAT and FQNNGV. CDR3 amino acids: CASSLVGGQGAFF. The CDR3 nucleotides read TGTGCCAGCAGCTTAGTGGGAGGACAGGGTGCTTTCTTT.

This sequence joins TRBV14 and TRBJ2-7, with a possible D match to TRBD1 (6 bases). CDR1 is SGHDN and CDR2 is FVKESK in the germline V gene. Trimming took off 2 bases at V and 3 bases at J, with 23 bases between the two ends. The CDR3 has 18 residues. Written as DNA, the CDR3 is TGTGCCAGCAGCCAATCACGAAACCAGACGACAGGCTACTACGAGCAGTACTTC. Amino acid sequence: CASSQSRNQTTGYYEQYF.

The chain uses TRBV4-2 and TRBJ1-3; 8 positions agree with TRBD1. The CDR3 runs 18 residues. Per germline, CDR1 LGHNA and CDR2 YNFKEQ. V shed 0 bases, J shed 3 bases, and the junction held 10 bases outside the gene matches. CDR3 in amino acids: CASSQDVGAGGYGNTIYF. The CDR3 DNA reads TGTGCCAGCAGCCAAGATGTTGGGGCAGGGGGCTATGGAAACACCATATATTTT.

The chain uses TRBV19 and TRBJ1-6, with D perhaps matching TRBD1 (6 bases). CDR3 length equals 15 residues. The germline gives CDR1 LNHDA, CDR2 SQIVND (reference sequence). Between the trimmed V and J ends, which lost 3 bases and 9 bases, there was a span of 15 bases. CDR3 in DNA: TGTGCCAGTAGTATCTCCGCAGGGGTGAGTTCACCCCTCCACTTT. The encoded protein is CASSISAGVSSPLHF.

This chain joins TRBV3-1 (or the pseudogene TRBV3-2) and TRBJ2-6; 11 bases match TRBD2. From germline, CDR1 is LGHDT and CDR2 YNNKEL (reference sequence). V lost 5 bases, J lost 2 bases, and 14 bases stayed unmatched. The CDR3 covers 20 residues. CDR3 nucleotide sequence: TGTGCCAGCAGCGCTTGGGGAACTAGCGGGGGAGAGGCTGGGGCCAACGTCCTGACTTTC. This gives the protein CASSAWGTSGGEAGANVLTF.

The chain has TRBV19 and TRBJ1-5; a possible D gene is TRBD1 (6 bases). This CDR3 has 14 amino acids. V was shortened by 7 bases and J by 7 bases, with 17 bases between the two germline ends. Germline CDR1 is LNHDA and CDR2 is SQIVND (reference sequence). CDR3 nucleotides: TGTGCCAGTACCCCTCGAGGGGGGGGGCAGCCCCAGCATTTT. Its protein product is CASTPRGGGQPQHF.